This TCR beta chain was sequenced during a study of blood T cell repertoires in COVID-19. This table comes from immunoSEQ multiplex PCR, and its TCRdb copy is limited to in-frame clones, with some not included. In the table there are approximately 80,000 clones, 65% to 90% of which are singletons. The CDR3 loop spans 19 amino acids. The trim removed 2 bases at V and 0 bases at J, leaving 10 bases unmatched. Germline values: CDR1 MGHRA, CDR2 YSYEKL. Material for sequencing was peripheral blood. The chain is built from TRBV4-1 and TRBJ2-6, with 7 bases fitting TRBD1. This TCR came from a man aged 80 or over with acute or convalescent COVID-19. The CDR3 region is CASSQSGTENPSGANVLTF. The CDR3 region has the DNA TGCGCCAGCAGCCAATCCGGGACAGAAAACCCCTCTGGGGCCAACGTCCTGACTTTC.